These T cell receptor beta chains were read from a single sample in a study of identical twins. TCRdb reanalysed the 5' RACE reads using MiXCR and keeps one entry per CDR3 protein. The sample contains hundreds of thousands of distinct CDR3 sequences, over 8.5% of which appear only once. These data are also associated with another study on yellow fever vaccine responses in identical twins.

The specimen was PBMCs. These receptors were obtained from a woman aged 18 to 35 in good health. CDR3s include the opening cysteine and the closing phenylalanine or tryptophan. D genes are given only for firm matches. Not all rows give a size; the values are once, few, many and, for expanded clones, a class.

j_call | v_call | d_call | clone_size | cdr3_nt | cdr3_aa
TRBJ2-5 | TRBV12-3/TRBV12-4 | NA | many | TGTGCCAGCAGTTCCTTCCAAGCAGAGACCCAGTACTTC | CASSSFQAETQYF
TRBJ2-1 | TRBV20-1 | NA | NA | TGCAGTGCTAGAGGGGGGGCTGGGGATGAGCAGTTCTTC | CSARGGAGDEQFF
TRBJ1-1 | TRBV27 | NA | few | TGTGCCAGCAAATCGGGGGGGAACACTGAAGCTTTCTTT | CASKSGGNTEAFF
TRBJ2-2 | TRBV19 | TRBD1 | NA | TGTGCCAGTACTCTACTAAGGACAGGAGGGGAGCTGTTTTTT | CASTLLRTGGELFF
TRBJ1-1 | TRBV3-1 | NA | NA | TGTGCCAGCAGCCAGTCGGGCAGAAACACTGAAGCTTTCTTT | CASSQSGRNTEAFF
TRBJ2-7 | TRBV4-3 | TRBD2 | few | TGCGCCAGCAGCCAAGGTCCCCCTAGCGGTTCCTACGAGCAGTACTTC | CASSQGPPSGSYEQYF
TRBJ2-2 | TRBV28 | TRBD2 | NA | TGTGCCAGCAGTGCCCTAGCGGGAGTCGAGAACACCGGGGAGCTGTTTTTT | CASSALAGVENTGELFF
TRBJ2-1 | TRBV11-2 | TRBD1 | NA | TGTGCCTGCTGTAAGGACAGGGGGGCGGGACATGAGCAGTTCTTC | CACCKDRGAGHEQFF
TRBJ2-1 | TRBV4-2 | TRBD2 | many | TGTGCCAGCAGCCAAGATCCTAGCGGGAGCCCCAATGAGCAGTTCTTC | CASSQDPSGSPNEQFF
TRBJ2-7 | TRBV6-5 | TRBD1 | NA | TGTGCCAGCAGTTACTCACACACAGGGGGCGGCGAGCAGTACTTC | CASSYSHTGGGEQYF
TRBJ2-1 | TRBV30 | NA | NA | TGTGCCTGGACCGGCGGGAAGGGGGATGAGCAGTTCTTC | CAWTGGKGDEQFF